Listed below are T cell receptor beta chains from one sample, sequenced in a study of T cell responses to AZD1222 COVID-19 vaccine. Produced via immunoSEQ multiplex PCR; TCRdb's table is partial and in-frame only. The sample lists fewer than 300,000 clones, more than 80% seen once, with around 0.57% in the top ten. The material was peripheral blood, obtained on day 0 of AZD1222 vaccination. Receptors originate from an adult in good health. Both conserved end residues are part of each CDR3.

v_gene | CDR3aa
TRBV19 | CASKTRGSYEQYF
TRBV5-1 | CASSYGQGIEQYF
TRBV3-1/TRBV3-2 | CASSHAGARNTEAFF
TRBV5-1 | CASSFGSGGTDTQYF
TRBV19 | CASSKAGGPPYNEQFF
TRBV18 | CASSPSRSHTDTQYF
TRBV6-5 | CASSYPGDNSPLHF
TRBV28 | CASSLTENEQFF
TRBV12-3/TRBV12-4 | CASSLEAGGEQFF
TRBV7-2 | CASSGRSGTGGEEPQHF
TRBV7-9 | CASSRWADYTEAFF
TRBV29-1 | CSVGLGSDTQYF
TRBV6-1 | CASSEQGNSNQPQHF
TRBV6-2/TRBV6-3 | CASSLTGGTEAFF
TRBV2 | CASSIQGYNEQFF
TRBV12-3/TRBV12-4 | CASFGQGQETQYF
TRBV7-2 | CASSPFGTSASYEQYF
TRBV18 | CASSPRRGEETQYF
TRBV7-2 | CASSLYRGYTEAFF
TRBV7-8 | CASSSTSGTYNEQFF
TRBV5-1 | CASSGISANTEAFF
TRBV2 | CASRAGTGVYNEQFF
TRBV5-1 | CASTWGRSSYNSPLHF
TRBV5-1 | CASSYDEGQPQHF
TRBV28 | CASSLRGERPLHF
TRBV10-2 | CASSEARGKGEEKLFF
TRBV5-1 | CASSFQQGRGTYEQYF